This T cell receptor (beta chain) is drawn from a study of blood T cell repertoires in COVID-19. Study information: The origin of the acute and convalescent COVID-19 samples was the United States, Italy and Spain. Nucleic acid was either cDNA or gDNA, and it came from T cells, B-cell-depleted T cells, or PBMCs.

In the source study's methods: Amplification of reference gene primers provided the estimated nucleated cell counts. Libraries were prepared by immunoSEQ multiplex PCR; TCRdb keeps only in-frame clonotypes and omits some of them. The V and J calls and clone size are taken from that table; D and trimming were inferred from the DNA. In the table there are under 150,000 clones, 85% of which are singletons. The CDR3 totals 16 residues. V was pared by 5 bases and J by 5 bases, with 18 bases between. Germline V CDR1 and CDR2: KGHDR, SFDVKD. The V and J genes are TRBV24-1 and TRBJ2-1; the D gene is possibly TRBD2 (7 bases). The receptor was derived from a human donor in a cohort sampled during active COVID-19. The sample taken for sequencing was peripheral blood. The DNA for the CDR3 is TGTGCCACCAGTGCCCCTTTAGGGGGGGAAGACAATGAGCAGTTCTTC. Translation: CATSAPLGGEDNEQFF.